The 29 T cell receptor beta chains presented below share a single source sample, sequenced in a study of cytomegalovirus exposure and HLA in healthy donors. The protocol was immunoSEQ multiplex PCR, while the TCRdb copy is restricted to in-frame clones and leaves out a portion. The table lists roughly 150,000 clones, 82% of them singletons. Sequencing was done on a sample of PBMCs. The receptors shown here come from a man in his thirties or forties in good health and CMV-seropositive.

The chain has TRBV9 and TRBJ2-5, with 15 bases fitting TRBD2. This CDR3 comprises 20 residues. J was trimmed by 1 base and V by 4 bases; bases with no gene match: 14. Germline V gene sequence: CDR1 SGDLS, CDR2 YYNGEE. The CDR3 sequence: CASSLSAGTSGRTRQETQYF. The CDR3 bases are TGTGCCAGCAGCCTTTCAGCCGGGACTAGCGGGAGGACGCGCCAAGAGACCCAGTACTTC.

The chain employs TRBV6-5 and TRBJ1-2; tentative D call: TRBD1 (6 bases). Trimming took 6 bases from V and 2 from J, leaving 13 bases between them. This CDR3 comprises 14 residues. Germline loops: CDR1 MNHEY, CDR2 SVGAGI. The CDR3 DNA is TGTGCCAGCAGCCTAGGACAGAAAAACTATGGCTACACCTTC. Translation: CASSLGQKNYGYTF.

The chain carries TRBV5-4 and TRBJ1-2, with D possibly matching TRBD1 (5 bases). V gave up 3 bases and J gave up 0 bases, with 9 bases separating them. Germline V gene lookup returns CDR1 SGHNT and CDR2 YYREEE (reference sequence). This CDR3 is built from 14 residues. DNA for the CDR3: TGTGCCAGCAGCTCTCAGACAGCTAACTATGGCTACACCTTC. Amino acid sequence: CASSSQTANYGYTF.

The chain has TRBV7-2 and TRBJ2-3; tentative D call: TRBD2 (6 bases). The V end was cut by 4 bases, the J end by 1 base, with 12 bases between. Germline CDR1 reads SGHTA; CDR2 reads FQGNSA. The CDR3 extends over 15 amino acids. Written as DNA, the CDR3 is TGTGCCAGCAGCTCGGGACTCCCTGGCACAGATACGCAGTATTTT. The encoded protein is CASSSGLPGTDTQYF.

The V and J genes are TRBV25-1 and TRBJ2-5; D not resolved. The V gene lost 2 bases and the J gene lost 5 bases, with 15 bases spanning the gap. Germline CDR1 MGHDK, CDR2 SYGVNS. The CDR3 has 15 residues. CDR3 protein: CASSEATLQSETQYF. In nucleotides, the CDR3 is TGTGCCAGCAGTGAAGCGACTCTACAAAGCGAGACCCAGTACTTC.

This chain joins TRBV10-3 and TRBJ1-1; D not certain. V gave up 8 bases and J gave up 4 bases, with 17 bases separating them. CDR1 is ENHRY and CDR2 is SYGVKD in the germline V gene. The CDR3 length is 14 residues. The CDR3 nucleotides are TGTGCCATCGCCTGGGAGGGTGGGGTCACTGAAGCTTTCTTT. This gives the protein CAIAWEGGVTEAFF.

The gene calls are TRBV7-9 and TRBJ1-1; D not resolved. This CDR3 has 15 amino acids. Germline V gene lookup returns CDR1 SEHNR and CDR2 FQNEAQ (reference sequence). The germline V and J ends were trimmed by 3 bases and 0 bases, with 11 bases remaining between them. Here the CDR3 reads CASSFRRGLNTEAFF. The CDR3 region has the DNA TGTGCCAGCAGCTTTCGTCGGGGTTTGAACACTGAAGCTTTCTTT.

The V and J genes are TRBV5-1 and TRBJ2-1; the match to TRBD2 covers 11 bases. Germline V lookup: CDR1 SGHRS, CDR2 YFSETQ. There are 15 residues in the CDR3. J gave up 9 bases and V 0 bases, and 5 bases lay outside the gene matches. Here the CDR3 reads CASSLGRSGRGEQFF. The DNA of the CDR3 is TGCGCCAGCAGCTTGGGGCGTAGCGGGAGGGGTGAGCAGTTCTTC.

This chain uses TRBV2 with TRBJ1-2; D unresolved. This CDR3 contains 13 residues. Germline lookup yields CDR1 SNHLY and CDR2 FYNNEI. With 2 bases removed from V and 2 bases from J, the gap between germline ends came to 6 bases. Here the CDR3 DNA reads TGTGCCAGCAGTGAAAATTTAAACTATGGCTACACCTTC. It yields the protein CASSENLNYGYTF. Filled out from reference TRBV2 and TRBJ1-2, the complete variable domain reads EPEVTQTPSHQVTQMGQEVILRCVPISNHLYFYWYRQILGQKVEFLVSFYNNEISEKSEIFDDQFSVERPDGSNFTLKIRSTKLEDSAMYFCASSENLNYGYTFGSGTRLTVV.

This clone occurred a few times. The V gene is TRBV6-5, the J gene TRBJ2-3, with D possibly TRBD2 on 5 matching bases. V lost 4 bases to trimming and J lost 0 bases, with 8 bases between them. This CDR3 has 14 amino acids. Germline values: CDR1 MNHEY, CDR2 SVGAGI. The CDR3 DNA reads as TGTGCCAGCAGTTTTGGCGGGAGCACAGATACGCAGTATTTT. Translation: CASSFGGSTDTQYF.

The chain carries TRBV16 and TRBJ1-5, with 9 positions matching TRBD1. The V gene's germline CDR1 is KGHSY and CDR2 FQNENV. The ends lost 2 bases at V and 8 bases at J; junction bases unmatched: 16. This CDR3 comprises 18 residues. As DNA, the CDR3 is TGTGCCAGCAGCCAACTTCGAACGGGACAGGGAGGAAGGAAGCCCCAGCATTTT. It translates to CASSQLRTGQGGRKPQHF.

The CDR3 nucleotides are TGTGCCAGCAGCGTGCTTGGGCTAGCGGGTAGCTACAATGAGCAGTTCTTC. Protein: CASSVLGLAGSYNEQFF. The rearrangement uses TRBV9 and TRBJ2-1; 8 bases align to TRBD2. In germline, CDR1 is SGDLS, CDR2 YYNGEE. J gave up 3 bases and V 2 bases, and 10 bases lay outside the gene matches. The CDR3 covers 17 residues. Filled out from reference TRBV9 and TRBJ2-1, the complete variable domain reads DSGVTQTPKHLITATGQRVTLRCSPRSGDLSVYWYQQSLDQGLQFLIQYYNGEERAKGNILERFSAQQFPDLHSELNLSSLELGDSALYFCASSVLGLAGSYNEQFFGPGTRLTVL.

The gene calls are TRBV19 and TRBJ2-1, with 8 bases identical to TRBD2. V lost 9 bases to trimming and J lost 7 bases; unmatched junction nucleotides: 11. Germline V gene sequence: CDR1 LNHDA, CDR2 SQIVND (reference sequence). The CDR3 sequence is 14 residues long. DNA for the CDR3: TGTGCCAGCGCGGGGGGCCCCTTGGGGAATGAGCAGTTCTTC. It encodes CASAGGPLGNEQFF.

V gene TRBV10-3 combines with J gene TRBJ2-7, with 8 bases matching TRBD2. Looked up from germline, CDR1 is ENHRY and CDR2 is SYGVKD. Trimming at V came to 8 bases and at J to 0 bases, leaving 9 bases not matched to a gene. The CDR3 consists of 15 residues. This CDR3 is CAIRPDAGGSYEQYF. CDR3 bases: TGTGCCATCCGGCCCGACGCGGGAGGCTCCTACGAGCAGTACTTC.

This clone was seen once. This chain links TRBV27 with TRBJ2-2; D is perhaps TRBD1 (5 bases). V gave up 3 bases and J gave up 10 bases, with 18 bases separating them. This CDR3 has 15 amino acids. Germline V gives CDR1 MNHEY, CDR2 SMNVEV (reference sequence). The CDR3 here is CASSLEKGFTTELFF. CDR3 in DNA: TGTGCCAGCAGTTTGGAGAAGGGGTTCACCACGGAGCTGTTTTTT.

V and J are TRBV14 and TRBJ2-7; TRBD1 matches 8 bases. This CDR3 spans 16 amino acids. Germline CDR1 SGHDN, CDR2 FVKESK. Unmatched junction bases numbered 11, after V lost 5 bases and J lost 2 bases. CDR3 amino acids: CASSGQGAGFTYEQYF. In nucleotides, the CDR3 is TGTGCCAGCAGCGGTCAGGGGGCCGGATTTACCTACGAGCAGTACTTC.

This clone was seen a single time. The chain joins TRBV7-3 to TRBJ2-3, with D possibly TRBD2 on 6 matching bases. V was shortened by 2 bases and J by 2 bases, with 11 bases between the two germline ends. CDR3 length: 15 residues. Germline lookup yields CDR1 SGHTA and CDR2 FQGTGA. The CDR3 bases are TGTGCCAGCAGCTTAGGAGGGGCTAACACAGATACGCAGTATTTT. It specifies CASSLGGANTDTQYF.

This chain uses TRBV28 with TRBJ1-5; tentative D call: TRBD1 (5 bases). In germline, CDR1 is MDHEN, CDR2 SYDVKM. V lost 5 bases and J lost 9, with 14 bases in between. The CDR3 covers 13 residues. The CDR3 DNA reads TGTGCCAGCAGTCCCCCGGCAGGGATGCCCCAGCATTTT. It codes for CASSPPAGMPQHF.

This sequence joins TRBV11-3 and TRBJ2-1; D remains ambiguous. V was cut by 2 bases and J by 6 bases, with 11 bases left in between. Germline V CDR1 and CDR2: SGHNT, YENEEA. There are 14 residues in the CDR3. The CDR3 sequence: CASSLSPASNEQFF. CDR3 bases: TGTGCCAGCAGCTTATCCCCAGCGAGCAATGAGCAGTTCTTC.

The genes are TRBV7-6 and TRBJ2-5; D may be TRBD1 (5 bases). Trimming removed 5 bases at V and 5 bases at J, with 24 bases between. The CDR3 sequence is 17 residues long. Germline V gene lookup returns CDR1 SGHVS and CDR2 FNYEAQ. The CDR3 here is CASSPRQREGPWETQYF. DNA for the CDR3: TGTGCCAGCAGCCCTCGACAGCGAGAAGGTCCGTGGGAGACCCAGTACTTC. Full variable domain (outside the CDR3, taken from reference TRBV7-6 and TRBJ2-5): GAGVSQSPRYKVTKRGQDVALRCDPISGHVSLYWYRQALGQGPEFLTYFNYEAQQDKSGLPNDRFSAERPEGSISTLTIQRTEQRDSAMYRCASSPRQREGPWETQYFGPGTRLLVL.

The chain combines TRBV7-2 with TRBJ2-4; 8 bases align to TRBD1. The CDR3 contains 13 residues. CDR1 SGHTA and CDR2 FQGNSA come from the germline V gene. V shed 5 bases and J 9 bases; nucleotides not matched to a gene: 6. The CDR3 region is CASSLTGGGIQYF. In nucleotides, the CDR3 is TGTGCCAGCAGCCTTACAGGGGGAGGCATTCAGTACTTC.

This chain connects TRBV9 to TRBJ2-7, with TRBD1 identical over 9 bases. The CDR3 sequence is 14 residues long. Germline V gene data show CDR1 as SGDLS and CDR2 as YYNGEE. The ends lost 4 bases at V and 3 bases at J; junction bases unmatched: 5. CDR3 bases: TGTGCCAGCAGCCCAGGGACAGGGAACTACGAGCAGTACTTC. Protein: CASSPGTGNYEQYF. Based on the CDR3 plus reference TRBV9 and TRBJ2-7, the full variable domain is DSGVTQTPKHLITATGQRVTLRCSPRSGDLSVYWYQQSLDQGLQFLIQYYNGEERAKGNILERFSAQQFPDLHSELNLSSLELGDSALYFCASSPGTGNYEQYFGPGTRLTVT.

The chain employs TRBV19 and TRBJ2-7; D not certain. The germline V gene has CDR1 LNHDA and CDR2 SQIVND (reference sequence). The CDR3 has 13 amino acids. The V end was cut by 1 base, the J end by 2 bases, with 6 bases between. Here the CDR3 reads CASSIGPPYEQYF. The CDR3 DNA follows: TGTGCCAGTAGTATAGGGCCCCCCTACGAGCAGTACTTC.

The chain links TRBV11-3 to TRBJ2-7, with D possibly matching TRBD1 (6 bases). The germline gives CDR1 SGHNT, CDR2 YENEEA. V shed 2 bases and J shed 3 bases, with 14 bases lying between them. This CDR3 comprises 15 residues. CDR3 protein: CASSLYGGVGYEQYF. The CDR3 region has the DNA TGTGCCAGCAGCTTATATGGGGGCGTAGGCTACGAGCAGTACTTC.

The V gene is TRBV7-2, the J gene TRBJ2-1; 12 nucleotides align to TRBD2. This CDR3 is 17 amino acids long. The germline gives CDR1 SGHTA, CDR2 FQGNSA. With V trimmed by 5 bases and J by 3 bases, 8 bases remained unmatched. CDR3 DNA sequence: TGTGCCAGCAGCCCCCCGGGGGGACTAGCGGGCTACAATGAGCAGTTCTTC. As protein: CASSPPGGLAGYNEQFF.

The CDR3 nucleotides are TGCGCCAGCAGCTTGGGAGCGGGGGGATATTTATCCGGGGAGCTGTTTTTT. It yields the protein CASSLGAGGYLSGELFF. J is TRBJ2-2 and V is TRBV5-1, with 9 nucleotides matching TRBD2. The germline V gene encodes CDR1 SGHRS and CDR2 YFSETQ. V shed 0 bases and J 6 bases; nucleotides not matched to a gene: 9. This CDR3 region has 17 residues.

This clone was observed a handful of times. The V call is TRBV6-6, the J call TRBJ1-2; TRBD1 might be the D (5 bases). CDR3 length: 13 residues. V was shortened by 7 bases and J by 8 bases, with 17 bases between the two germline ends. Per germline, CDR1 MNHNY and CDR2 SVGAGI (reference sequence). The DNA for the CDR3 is TGTGCCAGCACCACGGACATACCCTACGGCTACACCTTC. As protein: CASTTDIPYGYTF.

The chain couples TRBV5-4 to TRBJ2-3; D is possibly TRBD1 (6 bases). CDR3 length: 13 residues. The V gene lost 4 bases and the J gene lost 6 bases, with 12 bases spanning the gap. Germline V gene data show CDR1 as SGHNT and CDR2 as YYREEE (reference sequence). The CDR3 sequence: CASSPGGRDTQYF. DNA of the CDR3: TGTGCCAGCAGCCCTGGGGGCCGGGATACGCAGTATTTT.

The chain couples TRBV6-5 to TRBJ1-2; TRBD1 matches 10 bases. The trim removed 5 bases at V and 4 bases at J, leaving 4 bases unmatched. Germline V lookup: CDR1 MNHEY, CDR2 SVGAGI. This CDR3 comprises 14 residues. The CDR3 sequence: CASSPTGGRYGYTF. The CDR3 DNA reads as TGTGCCAGCAGTCCGACAGGGGGCCGCTATGGCTACACCTTC.